The text below deals with one TCR beta chain. The antigen remains unidentified. The record originates from a study of vaccination and CD4 T cells after COVID-19. Across the whole study: Post-COVID draws followed diagnosis by a median about 100 days (range 35 to 161).

Sequencing of the DNA from cultured CD4+ T cells was carried out with the Oncomine TCR Beta short-read assay. TCRdb ran MiXCR on the PCR reads and lists one entry per CDR3 protein. The repertoire includes around 10,000 distinct CDR3 sequences, 66% of them detected once, and over 20% sits in the top ten. The treatment denotes: roughly 10-day PBMC culture with coronavirus spike peptide pools or control peptides (ViraFEST assay). Per the germline V gene, CDR1 is SGHNT and CDR2 is YYREEE (reference sequence). V was pared by 1 base and J by 4 bases, with 12 bases between. There are 14 residues in the CDR3.

The receptor was derived from a human donor who had recovered from COVID-19. Material for sequencing was CD4+ T cells from blood, cultured in vitro. The J gene is TRBJ2-7, the V gene TRBV5-4; the D gene is possibly TRBD1 (6 bases). This CDR3 is CASSLFSGVYEQYF. CDR3 bases: TGTGCCAGCAGCTTGTTTTCAGGGGTTTACGAGCAGTACTTC.